The 9 T cell receptor beta chains presented below share a single source sample, sequenced in a study of blood T cell repertoires in COVID-19. Generated by immunoSEQ multiplex PCR, the TCRdb table keeps only in-frame clones and is missing some. The sample has about 61,000 clones, around 86% seen once. The sample taken for sequencing was peripheral blood. The receptor source for this set is a human donor in a cohort sampled during active COVID-19.

V gene TRBV28 combines with J gene TRBJ2-5; D possibly corresponds to TRBD1 (6 bases). Looked up from germline, CDR1 is MDHEN and CDR2 is SYDVKM. The ends were cut back, 5 bases at V and 1 base at J, with 8 bases in the middle. The CDR3 length is 13 residues. The CDR3 DNA is TGTGCCAGCAGTCACAGGGTCCAAGAGACCCAGTACTTC. Encoded protein: CASSHRVQETQYF.

The genes are TRBV12-5 and TRBJ2-7; TRBD1 is a possible D gene (6 bases). The V end was cut by 5 bases, the J end by 7 bases, with 12 bases between. Looked up from germline, CDR1 is LGHNT and CDR2 is FRNRAP. The length of the CDR3 is 12 residues. The CDR3 sequence: CASGTTGFEQYF. DNA of the CDR3: TGTGCTAGTGGTACCACAGGGTTTGAGCAGTACTTC.

This clone appeared a single time. This chain links TRBV7-3 with TRBJ2-2, with a tentative D call TRBD1 (5 bases). This CDR3 is built from 14 residues. V was clipped by 3 bases and J by 2 bases, with 7 bases between them. Per the germline V gene, CDR1 is SGHTA and CDR2 is FQGTGA. The CDR3 bases are TGTGCCAGCAGCTTGACAGCCAACACCGGGGAGCTGTTTTTT. Translating gives CASSLTANTGELFF.

The chain recombines TRBV18 with TRBJ2-7; 11 bases align to TRBD2. In germline, CDR1 is KGHSH, CDR2 LQKENI. After removal of 5 bases from V and 3 bases from J, the junction contained 3 bases not matched to a gene. This CDR3 comprises 14 residues. The CDR3 here is CASSSGTSGYEQYF. The CDR3 nucleotides are TGTGCCAGCTCATCCGGGACTAGCGGCTACGAGCAGTACTTC.

This clone showed up just once. The chain uses TRBV7-9 and TRBJ2-2; 10 nucleotides align to TRBD1. Trimming at V came to 5 bases and at J to 5 bases, leaving 8 bases not matched to a gene. This CDR3 is built from 16 residues. Germline lookup yields CDR1 SEHNR and CDR2 FQNEAQ (reference sequence). The CDR3 loop reads CASSPGQGRYTGELFF. CDR3 coding DNA: TGTGCCAGCAGCCCGGGACAGGGGAGGTATACCGGGGAGCTGTTTTTT.

The chain uses TRBV7-9 and TRBJ2-2, with D maybe TRBD1 (6 bases). This CDR3 spans 18 amino acids. The V gene lost 4 bases and the J gene lost 1 base, with 19 bases spanning the gap. In germline, CDR1 is SEHNR, CDR2 FQNEAQ (reference sequence). The CDR3 region has the DNA TGTGCCAGCAGCTCCCCCGCGGACAGACCTGGGAACACCGGGGAGCTGTTTTTT. It encodes CASSSPADRPGNTGELFF.

This chain connects TRBV28 to TRBJ2-7, with TRBD1 as a possible D gene (6 bases). CDR3 length: 14 amino acids. The germline V and J ends were trimmed by 2 bases and 4 bases, with 12 bases remaining between them. Germline V CDR1 and CDR2: MDHEN, SYDVKM. The CDR3 region is CASSLNRAPYEQYF. CDR3 nucleotide sequence: TGTGCCAGCAGTTTAAACAGGGCCCCATACGAGCAGTACTTC. Combining the CDR3 with reference TRBV28 and TRBJ2-7 gives the whole variable domain DVKVTQSSRYLVKRTGEKVFLECVQDMDHENMFWYRQDPGLGLRLIYFSYDVKMKEKGDIPEGYSVSREKKERFSLILESASTNQTSMYLCASSLNRAPYEQYFGPGTRLTVT.

V and J are TRBV7-3 and TRBJ2-1; 13 positions match TRBD2. This CDR3 region has 16 residues. From germline, CDR1 is SGHTA and CDR2 FQGTGA. Unmatched junction bases numbered 8, after V lost 5 bases and J lost 7 bases. This chain's CDR3 is CASSPKLAGGQNEQFF. The CDR3 DNA sequence: TGTGCCAGCAGCCCCAAACTAGCGGGAGGGCAGAATGAGCAGTTCTTC.

This clone was counted a single time. The gene calls are TRBV6-8 and TRBJ2-1, with 10 positions matching TRBD2. CDR1 is MNHGY, CDR2 SAAAGT, per germline. V shed 5 bases, J shed 1 base, and the junction held 2 bases outside the gene matches. This CDR3 comprises 15 residues. As DNA, the CDR3 is TGTGCCAGCAGTCAGCGGGAGGGGTCCTACAATGAGCAGTTCTTC. Residues: CASSQREGSYNEQFF.